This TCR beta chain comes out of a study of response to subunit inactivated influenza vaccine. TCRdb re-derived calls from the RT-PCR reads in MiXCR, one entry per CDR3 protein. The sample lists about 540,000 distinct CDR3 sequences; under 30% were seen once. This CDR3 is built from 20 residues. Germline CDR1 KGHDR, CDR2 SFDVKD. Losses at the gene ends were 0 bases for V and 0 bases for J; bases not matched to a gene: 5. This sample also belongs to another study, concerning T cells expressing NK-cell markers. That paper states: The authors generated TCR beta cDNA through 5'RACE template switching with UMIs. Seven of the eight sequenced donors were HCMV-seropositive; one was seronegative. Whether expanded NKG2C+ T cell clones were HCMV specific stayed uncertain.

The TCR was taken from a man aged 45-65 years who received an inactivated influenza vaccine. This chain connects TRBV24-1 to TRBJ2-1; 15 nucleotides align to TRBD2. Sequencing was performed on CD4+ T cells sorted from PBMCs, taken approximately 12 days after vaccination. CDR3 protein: CATSDLPGTSGRSSYNEQFF. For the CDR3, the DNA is TGTGCCACCAGTGATTTGCCCGGGACTAGCGGGAGGTCCTCCTACAATGAGCAGTTCTTC.